One and the same sample provided the 17 T cell receptor beta chains below, sequenced in a study of T cells in localized non-small cell lung cancer. Clones were read by immunoSEQ multiplex PCR, and TCRdb kept only the in-frame ones, dropping some. Found here are roughly 34,000 clones, approximately 81% of them singletons; the top ten hold about 36%. Sequenced material: peripheral blood, taken before any cancer treatment. These receptors were collected from a male donor older than 55 with stage II squamous cell lung carcinoma.

This clone appeared a few times. The J gene is TRBJ2-1, the V gene TRBV5-1, with 7 bases matching TRBD2. With V trimmed by 1 base and J by 8 bases, 12 bases remained unmatched. Germline CDR1 reads SGHRS; CDR2 reads YFSETQ. The CDR3 length is 16 residues. The CDR3 DNA is TGCGCCAGCAGCTTGACCGGCGGGAGTCAAGGGGATGAGCAGTTCTTC. Translation gives CASSLTGGSQGDEQFF.

The J gene is TRBJ2-5, the V gene TRBV7-9, with a weak D call TRBD2 (6 bases). With 6 bases removed from V and 4 bases from J, the gap between germline ends came to 15 bases. Germline V lookup: CDR1 SEHNR, CDR2 FQNEAQ (reference sequence). This CDR3 region has 14 residues. The CDR3 nucleotides are TGTGCCAGCAGTAAGCTGGACTACGCAGAGACCCAGTACTTC. Encoded protein: CASSKLDYAETQYF. Full variable domain (missing parts from reference TRBV7-9 and TRBJ2-5): DTGVSQNPRHKITKRGQNVTFRCDPISEHNRLYWYRQTLGQGPEFLTYFQNEAQLEKSRLLSDRFSAERPKGSFSTLEIQRTEQGDSAMYLCASSKLDYAETQYFGPGTRLLVL.

This clone has just one count. The chain is built from TRBV7-9 and TRBJ2-3, with 13 bases fitting TRBD2. Germline CDR1 SEHNR, CDR2 FQNEAQ (reference sequence). This CDR3 has 16 residues. Trimming took 5 bases from V and 2 from J; bases not matched to a gene: 4. CDR3 protein: CASSPGLAGTTDTQYF. The CDR3 DNA reads as TGTGCCAGCAGCCCGGGACTAGCGGGAACCACAGATACGCAGTATTTT.

Remarks on this clone: The sample holds other DNA sequences that translate to the same CDR3. CDR3 bases: TGTGCCAGTAGGTCCAGCTCCTACAATGAGCAGTTCTTC. Encoded protein: CASRSSSYNEQFF. The rearrangement joins TRBV19 to TRBJ2-1; D is unclear. Germline values: CDR1 LNHDA, CDR2 SQIVND (reference sequence). The CDR3 has 13 amino acids. V shed 6 bases and J shed 0 bases, with 6 bases lying between them.

This rearrangement joins TRBV2 to TRBJ2-5; 8 bases are shared with TRBD1. This CDR3 comprises 14 residues. The J segment lost 5 bases and the V segment lost 5 bases, leaving 7 bases of the junction unmatched. From germline, CDR1 is SNHLY and CDR2 FYNNEI. CDR3 bases: TGTGCCAGCAGTCGTAACACAGGGGGTGAGACCCAGTACTTC. This encodes CASSRNTGGETQYF.

This clone was observed once. The chain uses TRBV9 and TRBJ1-2, with 11 bases fitting TRBD1. The CDR3 extends over 16 amino acids. Germline V gives CDR1 SGDLS, CDR2 YYNGEE. V lost 3 bases to trimming and J lost 4 bases; unmatched junction nucleotides: 8. CDR3 region: CASSAPTGQGVYGYTF. The CDR3 DNA reads TGTGCCAGCAGCGCCCCGACGGGACAGGGGGTCTATGGCTACACCTTC.

With respect to this clone: Its ends do not fully match the called genes, so a read error is possible. This sequence joins TRBV6-1 and TRBJ2-7; D remains ambiguous. CDR3 size: 12 residues. Germline V gene data show CDR1 as MNHNS and CDR2 as SASEGT. The CDR3 spells CASSYGSSEQYF. CDR3 bases: TGTGCCAGCAGTTATGGGTCCTCCGAGCAGTACTTC.

V and J are TRBV5-6 and TRBJ2-7; 8 nucleotides line up with TRBD1. The CDR3 runs 13 residues. Germline trimming cut 5 bases from V and 5 bases from J; bases unmatched to any gene: 6. The germline CDR1 and CDR2 sequences are SGHDT and YYEEEE. DNA of the CDR3: TGTGCCAGCAGGTGGACAGGGTTGGACGAGCAGTACTTC. Amino acid sequence: CASRWTGLDEQYF.

CDR3 sequence: CASSLGGGAPPGELFF. The CDR3 DNA sequence: TGTGCCAGCAGTTTAGGCGGGGGGGCGCCTCCCGGGGAGCTGTTTTTT. The rearrangement links TRBV28 to TRBJ2-2, with 9 bases identical to TRBD2. The CDR3 covers 16 residues. V trimming: 2 bases; J trimming: 6 bases; junction bases outside the gene matches: 7. Germline values: CDR1 MDHEN, CDR2 SYDVKM.

DNA for the CDR3: TGCGCCAGCAGCCAGGGACTCTTGGGGGAGACCCAGTACTTC. Translating it yields CASSQGLLGETQYF. The V call is TRBV5-1, the J call TRBJ2-5, with TRBD2 as a possible D gene (6 bases). The CDR3 spans 14 residues. V was shortened by 4 bases and J by 5 bases, with 15 bases between the two germline ends. From germline, CDR1 is SGHRS and CDR2 YFSETQ.

V gene TRBV7-3 combines with J gene TRBJ2-2; the D is unclear. Trimming shortened V by 2 bases and J by 2 bases, and 9 bases separated the two germline ends. The germline V gene encodes CDR1 SGHTA and CDR2 FQGTGA. This CDR3 is built from 15 residues. CDR3 amino acids: CASSLGRVNTGELFF. The CDR3, as DNA: TGTGCCAGCAGCTTAGGCCGGGTAAACACCGGGGAGCTGTTTTTT.

V usage is TRBV4-2 and J usage is TRBJ2-5, with D maybe TRBD1 (5 bases). Germline V gene sequence: CDR1 LGHNA, CDR2 YNFKEQ. The CDR3 length is 15 residues. The V end was cut by 5 bases, the J end by 2 bases, with 15 bases between. Here the CDR3 reads CASSADRAGQETQYF. DNA of the CDR3: TGTGCCAGCAGCGCCGACAGAGCAGGGCAAGAGACCCAGTACTTC.

Within the sample, this clone is hyperexpanded. Other DNA sequences of this sample code for an identical CDR3. This CDR3 is CASSLGGAVDTQYF. The CDR3 DNA is TGTGCCAGCAGCTTAGGAGGGGCGGTAGATACGCAGTATTTT. The genes are TRBV7-3 and TRBJ2-3, with D maybe TRBD2 (6 bases). V was pared by 2 bases and J by 5 bases, with 11 bases between. The CDR3 is 14 residues long. CDR1 and CDR2 from the germline V gene are SGHTA and FQGTGA.

V usage is TRBV13 and J usage is TRBJ2-5, with D maybe TRBD2 (6 bases). The CDR3 is made up of 14 amino acids. The germline CDR1 and CDR2 sequences are PRHDT and FYEKMQ (reference sequence). Trimming took 3 bases from V and 2 from J, leaving 10 bases between them. The CDR3: CASSFGGHQETQYF. The CDR3 bases are TGTGCCAGCAGCTTCGGAGGGCATCAAGAGACCCAGTACTTC.

CDR3 in amino acids: CATEIAGGSYEQYF. Written as DNA, the CDR3 is TGTGCCACCGAAATAGCGGGGGGTTCCTACGAGCAGTACTTC. The chain has TRBV6-5 and TRBJ2-7; 10 bases match TRBD2. V was pared by 10 bases and J by 1 base, with 7 bases of the junction left unmatched. The CDR3 runs 14 residues. Germline lookup yields CDR1 MNHEY and CDR2 SVGAGI.

This clone was seen more than once but under ten times. The chain carries TRBV4-1 and TRBJ1-1; D perhaps matches TRBD1 (5 bases). The ends were cut back, 1 base at V and 9 bases at J, with 9 bases in the middle. Germline V lookup: CDR1 MGHRA, CDR2 YSYEKL. This CDR3 is 12 amino acids long. The CDR3 is CASSQAGQKAFF. The CDR3 bases are TGCGCCAGCAGCCAAGCTGGACAAAAAGCTTTCTTT.

The chain couples TRBV5-4 to TRBJ2-7; no clear D gene. The CDR3 sequence is 12 residues long. Germline assignment: CDR1 SGHNT and CDR2 YYREEE (reference sequence). V lost 2 bases and J 2 bases, leaving 5 bases between the germline ends. CDR3 nucleotide sequence: TGTGCCAGCAGCTTCTGGCCCTACGAGCAGTACTTC. It yields the protein CASSFWPYEQYF. Drawing the rest from reference TRBV5-4 and TRBJ2-7, the complete variable domain is ETGVTQSPTHLIKTRGQQVTLRCSSQSGHNTVSWYQQALGQGPQFIFQYYREEENGRGNFPPRFSGLQFPNYSSELNVNALELDDSALYLCASSFWPYEQYFGPGTRLTVT.